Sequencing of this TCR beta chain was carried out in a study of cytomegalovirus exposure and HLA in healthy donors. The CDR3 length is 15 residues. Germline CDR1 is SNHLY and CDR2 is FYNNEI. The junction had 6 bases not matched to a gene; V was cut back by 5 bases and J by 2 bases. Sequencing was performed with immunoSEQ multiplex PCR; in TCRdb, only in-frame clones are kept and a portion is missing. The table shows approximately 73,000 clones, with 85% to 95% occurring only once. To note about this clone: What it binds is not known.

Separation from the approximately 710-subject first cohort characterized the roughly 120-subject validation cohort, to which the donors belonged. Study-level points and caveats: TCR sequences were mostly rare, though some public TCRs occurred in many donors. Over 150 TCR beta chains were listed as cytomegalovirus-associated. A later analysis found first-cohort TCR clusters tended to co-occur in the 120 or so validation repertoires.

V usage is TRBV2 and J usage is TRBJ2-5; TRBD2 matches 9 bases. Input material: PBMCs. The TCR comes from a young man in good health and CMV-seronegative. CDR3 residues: CASSLAGVVQETQYF. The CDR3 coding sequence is TGTGCCAGCAGTTTAGCGGGGGTTGTACAAGAGACCCAGTACTTC.